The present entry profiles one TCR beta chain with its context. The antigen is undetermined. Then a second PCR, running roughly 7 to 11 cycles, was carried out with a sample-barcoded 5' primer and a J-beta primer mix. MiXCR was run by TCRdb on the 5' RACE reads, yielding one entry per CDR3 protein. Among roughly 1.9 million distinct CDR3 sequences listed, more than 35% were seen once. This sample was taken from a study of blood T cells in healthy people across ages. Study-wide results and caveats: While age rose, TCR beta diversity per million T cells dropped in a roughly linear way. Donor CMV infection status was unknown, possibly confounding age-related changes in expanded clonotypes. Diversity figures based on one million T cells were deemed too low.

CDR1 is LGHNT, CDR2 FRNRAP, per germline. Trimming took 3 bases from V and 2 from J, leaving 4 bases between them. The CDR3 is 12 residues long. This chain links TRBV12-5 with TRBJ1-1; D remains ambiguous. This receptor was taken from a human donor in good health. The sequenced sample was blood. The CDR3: CASGFPNTEAFF. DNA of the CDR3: TGTGCTAGTGGTTTTCCTAACACTGAAGCTTTCTTT.